Listed here are 26 T cell receptor beta chains from one sample, sequenced in a study. Each CDR3 protein is one row after TCRdb ran MiXCR on the RT-PCR reads. This sample has 650,000 to 800,000 distinct CDR3 sequences, with over 12% found just once. The sample taken for sequencing was memory CD4+ T cells from blood. Receptor source: a female donor in good health, serving as a healthy control.

This clonotype was detected ten times or more. The chain carries TRBV29-1 and TRBJ2-5; 8 bases fit TRBD1. Germline V CDR1 and CDR2: SQVTM, ANQGSEA. The CDR3 spans 13 residues. V trimming: 6 bases; J trimming: 4 bases; junction bases outside the gene matches: 7. CDR3 in amino acids: CSVGRDRRETQYF. The DNA for the CDR3 is TGCAGCGTCGGCCGGGACAGGAGAGAGACCCAGTACTTC.

The genes are TRBV20-1 and TRBJ2-7; 10 positions agree with TRBD2. CDR1 is DFQATT and CDR2 is SNEGSKA in the germline V gene (reference sequence). Trimming took 2 bases from V and 3 from J; bases not matched to a gene: 7. The CDR3 runs to 15 residues. CDR3 coding DNA: TGCAGTGCTAGATCTCTAGCGGGGGCGATCTACGAGCAGTACTTC. Translating it yields CSARSLAGAIYEQYF.

The CDR3 sequence is CASSPVATSGSSYNEQFF. The DNA for the CDR3 is TGTGCCAGCAGCCCCGTCGCCACTAGCGGGAGCTCCTACAATGAGCAGTTCTTC. J is TRBJ2-1 and V is TRBV7-8, with 11 bases that match TRBD2. This CDR3 is built from 18 residues. Germline assignment: CDR1 SGHVS and CDR2 FQNEAQ. Trimming took 5 bases from V and 0 from J; bases not matched to a gene: 9.

The chain carries TRBV28 and TRBJ2-7; 8 nucleotides match TRBD1. In germline, CDR1 is MDHEN, CDR2 SYDVKM. V shed 10 bases and J 5 bases; nucleotides not matched to a gene: 10. The CDR3 runs to 13 residues. CDR3 sequence (DNA): TGTGCCACCCTGAGACAGGGGAGGCACGAGCAGTACTTC. Residues: CATLRQGRHEQYF. Combining the CDR3 with reference TRBV28 and TRBJ2-7 gives the whole variable domain DVKVTQSSRYLVKRTGEKVFLECVQDMDHENMFWYRQDPGLGLRLIYFSYDVKMKEKGDIPEGYSVSREKKERFSLILESASTNQTSMYLCATLRQGRHEQYFGPGTRLTVT.

This clonotype has a handful of counts. The CDR3 DNA sequence: TGTGCCAGCAACGTGCTGGGGCAGTCGAACACCGGGGAGCTGTTTTTT. It codes for CASNVLGQSNTGELFF. The chain has TRBV27 and TRBJ2-2, with D possibly TRBD1 on 5 matching bases. This CDR3 spans 16 amino acids. V was clipped by 7 bases and J by 0 bases, with 15 bases between them. Germline-derived CDR1 and CDR2 are MNHEY and SMNVEV (reference sequence).

The table lists this clonotype with many counts. The rearrangement uses TRBV12-3 or TRBV12-4 and TRBJ2-7; D call uncertain. The CDR3 is 12 residues long. V was pared by 5 bases and J by 4 bases, with 9 bases between. CDR3 residues: CASSPRRYEQYF. The CDR3 DNA sequence: TGTGCCAGCAGTCCTCGGCGGTACGAGCAGTACTTC.

This clonotype was observed a few times. The chain couples TRBV6-6 to TRBJ2-2; perhaps TRBD1 as D (6 bases). This CDR3 has 16 residues. V was shortened by 2 bases and J by 4 bases, with 14 bases between the two germline ends. CDR1 MNHNY and CDR2 SVGAGI come from the germline V gene (reference sequence). For the CDR3, the DNA is TGTGCCAGCAGTTACCCGACAGGTGCTGGCACCGGGGAGCTGTTTTTT. This translates into CASSYPTGAGTGELFF.

This clonotype was seen ten or more times. This chain joins TRBV9 and TRBJ2-1; D is uncertain. The germline V gene has CDR1 SGDLS and CDR2 YYNGEE. The CDR3 runs 12 residues. V lost 4 bases, J lost 9 bases, and 11 bases lay in between. CDR3 nucleotide sequence: TGTGCCAGCAGCCTCGGGTATGGTGAGCAGTTCTTC. It is translated as CASSLGYGEQFF.

The chain combines TRBV7-9 with TRBJ2-7, with D tentatively TRBD1 (6 bases). The CDR3 has 13 amino acids. Trimming stripped 1 base from V and 9 bases from J, with 13 bases between. Germline V gene lookup returns CDR1 SEHNR and CDR2 FQNEAQ (reference sequence). The CDR3 nucleotides are TGTGCCAGCAGCTTAGACATGTGGGGGCTGCAGTACTTC. Translated: CASSLDMWGLQYF.

This clonotype was recorded many times. The chain recombines TRBV7-8 with TRBJ1-5; TRBD1 is a possible D gene (6 bases). Germline loops: CDR1 SGHVS, CDR2 FQNEAQ. This CDR3 has 15 residues. The ends were cut back, 4 bases at V and 5 bases at J, with 15 bases in the middle. The CDR3: CASSWLGTYDQPQHF. The DNA for the CDR3 is TGTGCCAGCAGCTGGCTCGGGACATACGATCAGCCCCAGCATTTT.

This clonotype was recorded a few times. V and J are TRBV20-1 and TRBJ2-1, with 10 positions matching TRBD2. CDR1 and CDR2 from the germline V gene are DFQATT and SNEGSKA (reference sequence). This CDR3 has 15 residues. With V trimmed by 6 bases and J by 6 bases, 11 bases remained unmatched. In DNA, the CDR3 is TGCAGTGCCACACCTCTAGCGGGAGTCCGCAATGAGCAGTTCTTC. Protein: CSATPLAGVRNEQFF.

V and J are TRBV20-1 and TRBJ1-5, with D unresolved. Germline CDR1 DFQATT, CDR2 SNEGSKA (reference sequence). CDR3 length equals 15 residues. The V gene lost 0 bases and the J gene lost 5 bases, with 14 bases spanning the gap. The CDR3 nucleotides are TGCAGTGCTAGAGATATGTTGGGATTCGATCAGCCCCAGCATTTT. The encoded protein is CSARDMLGFDQPQHF.

This clonotype was picked up a small number of times. The chain uses TRBV5-1 and TRBJ2-3, with D perhaps given as TRBD1 or TRBD2 (5 bases each). The CDR3 loop spans 18 amino acids. CDR1 is SGHRS and CDR2 is YFSETQ in the germline V gene. Trimming pared 4 bases from V and 4 bases from J, leaving 25 bases between. The CDR3 nucleotides read TGCGCCAGCAGCCGCCATGTCACATCTATGGGGGTCCCAGATACGCAGTATTTT. Translating it yields CASSRHVTSMGVPDTQYF.

This clonotype was picked up many times. The DNA for the CDR3 is TGCGCCAGCAGCTTGACCGGGACAGCAGGAACAGATACGCAGTATTTT. This sequence encodes CASSLTGTAGTDTQYF. J is TRBJ2-3 and V is TRBV5-1; 7 positions match TRBD1. Germline V gene lookup returns CDR1 SGHRS and CDR2 YFSETQ. The CDR3 covers 16 residues. Germline trimming cut 1 base from V and 3 bases from J; bases unmatched to any gene: 8.

V and J are TRBV7-9 and TRBJ2-1; 7 bases line up with TRBD1. The germline gives CDR1 SEHNR, CDR2 FQNEAQ (reference sequence). Trimming cost V 0 bases and J 1 base; bases outside gene matches: 9. The length of the CDR3 is 18 residues. Written as DNA, the CDR3 is TGTGCCAGCAGCTTAGCAGGGGGCGAAGGGGTTTCCTACAATGAGCAGTTCTTC. Its protein product is CASSLAGGEGVSYNEQFF.

This clonotype has at least ten counts. V gene TRBV20-1 combines with J gene TRBJ2-5, with D perhaps matching TRBD1 (5 bases). V was trimmed by 6 bases and J by 5 bases, leaving 7 bases between them. This CDR3 is 10 amino acids long. Germline loops: CDR1 DFQATT, CDR2 SNEGSKA (reference sequence). CDR3 loop: CSAKGETQYF. Written as DNA, the CDR3 is TGCAGTGCCAAGGGGGAGACCCAGTACTTC.

The chain's CDR3 is CSAREIYGYTF. In DNA form, the CDR3 reads TGCAGTGCTAGAGAAATATATGGCTACACCTTC. The V gene is TRBV20-1, the J gene TRBJ1-2, with D hard to call. Germline CDR1 and CDR2: DFQATT and SNEGSKA (reference sequence). The CDR3 consists of 11 residues. Between the trimmed V and J ends, which lost 0 bases and 5 bases, there was a span of 4 bases.

CDR3 DNA: TGCAGTGCTACCAGACACGGCGCCTCCTACAATGAGCAGTTCTTC. Translation gives CSATRHGASYNEQFF. The genes are TRBV20-1 and TRBJ2-1; D gene uncertain. Germline lookup yields CDR1 DFQATT and CDR2 SNEGSKA (reference sequence). The V gene lost 4 bases and the J gene lost 0 bases, with 13 bases spanning the gap. The CDR3 is 15 residues long.

This clonotype has ten or more counts. This chain joins TRBV9 and TRBJ1-5; D unclear. This CDR3 is 15 amino acids long. V was cut by 7 bases and J by 0 bases, with 14 bases left in between. Germline CDR1 and CDR2: SGDLS and YYNGEE. Written as DNA, the CDR3 is TGTGCCAGCTCCAGCAGCTACAATAGCAATCAGCCCCAGCATTTT. Its translation: CASSSSYNSNQPQHF. Full variable domain (outside the CDR3, taken from reference TRBV9 and TRBJ1-5): DSGVTQTPKHLITATGQRVTLRCSPRSGDLSVYWYQQSLDQGLQFLIQYYNGEERAKGNILERFSAQQFPDLHSELNLSSLELGDSALYFCASSSSYNSNQPQHFGDGTRLSIL.

The chain recombines TRBV19 with TRBJ1-4, with D hard to call. CDR1 is LNHDA and CDR2 is SQIVND in the germline V gene (reference sequence). The CDR3 spans 12 residues. The CDR3 protein is CAGQSFNEKLFF. The CDR3 coding sequence is TGTGCGGGCCAGTCATTTAATGAAAAACTGTTTTTT.

This clonotype was recorded a few times. The genes are TRBV4-3 and TRBJ2-1, with TRBD2 matching 11 bases. V lost 4 bases, J lost 6 bases, and 8 bases stayed unmatched. From germline, CDR1 is LGHNA and CDR2 YSLEER. This CDR3 spans 16 amino acids. CDR3 sequence reads: CASSPRGGLAVNEQFF. CDR3 bases: TGCGCCAGCAGCCCCCGGGGGGGACTAGCGGTCAATGAGCAGTTCTTC.

This clonotype showed up many times. This chain links TRBV11-1 with TRBJ1-2; no clear D gene. The CDR3 runs 12 residues. The V gene's germline CDR1 is SGHAT and CDR2 FQDESV (reference sequence). The V end lost 5 bases, the J end lost 2 bases, and 6 bases lay between the germline ends. The CDR3 bases are TGTGCCAGCAGCCGGGAGAACTATGGCTACACCTTC. This translates into CASSRENYGYTF.

This clonotype was recorded a few times. The rearrangement joins TRBV4-1 to TRBJ2-4; maybe TRBD2 (6 bases). This CDR3 has 18 residues. Per the germline V gene, CDR1 is MGHRA and CDR2 is YSYEKL. The V end lost 2 bases, the J end lost 2 bases, and 19 bases lay between the germline ends. This CDR3 reads CASSQRLVEGLSKNIQYF. The CDR3 DNA reads as TGCGCCAGCAGCCAACGGCTAGTGGAGGGTCTCTCCAAAAACATTCAGTACTTC.

The table lists this clonotype with a few counts. The chain joins TRBV4-1 to TRBJ2-7; 8 bases line up with TRBD2. This CDR3 contains 17 residues. The ends lost 2 bases at V and 6 bases at J; junction bases unmatched: 15. Germline V CDR1 and CDR2: MGHRA, YSYEKL. CDR3 coding DNA: TGCGCCAGCAGCCAACATCAAACATTTACGGGAGGGTCCGAGCAGTACTTC. It encodes CASSQHQTFTGGSEQYF.

This clonotype was recorded many times. The chain joins TRBV12-3 or TRBV12-4 to TRBJ1-1; 9 nucleotides agree with TRBD1. This CDR3 region has 15 residues. V dropped 6 bases and J dropped 0; count of bases not matched to a gene: 5. As DNA, the CDR3 is TGTGCCAGCAGGGGGACAGGGAAGGTGAACACTGAAGCTTTCTTT. It translates to CASRGTGKVNTEAFF.

The chain carries TRBV11-2 and TRBJ1-2; 10 nucleotides align to TRBD1. V lost 5 bases and J lost 8; bases outside the gene matches: 8. The germline V gene has CDR1 SGHAT and CDR2 FQNNGV. CDR3 length: 14 residues. CDR3 sequence: CASSRVGQGDGYTF. CDR3 nucleotide sequence: TGTGCCAGCAGCCGAGTTGGACAGGGGGACGGCTACACCTTC. Variable domain in full (rest from reference TRBV11-2 and TRBJ1-2): EAGVAQSPRYKIIEKRQSVAFWCNPISGHATLYWYQQILGQGPKLLIQFQNNGVVDDSQLPKDRFSAERLKGVDSTLKIQPAKLEDSAVYLCASSRVGQGDGYTFGSGTRLTVV.